The text below deals with one TCR beta chain. Its antigen has not been determined. No base quality information exists; no much larger clone differs at one position. The CDR3 regions of human TCRbeta chains were subjected to immunosequencing. The study's processing was this. Repertoire TCRs were matched against a reference library of SARS-CoV-2-specific TCRs generated with the MIRA antigen-specificity platform. Breadth was defined as the fraction of unique TCRs that were SARS-CoV-2-associated, and depth was defined as the fraction of total T cells that were SARS-CoV-2-associated. Using the MIRA data, each spike-specific TCR was assigned both to the spike region to which the TCR was reactive and to a CD4 or CD8 class. Log10-transformed breadth and depth values were compared by one-way ANOVA with Sidak's multiple comparisons tests. Entries here come from immuneACCESS through TCRdb and include only in-frame sequences with V and J called. Some clones fail to appear in such tables; in the studies checked, an unresolved V gene covers under half of the shortfall, and the cause of the remainder is unknown. V, J and clone size are taken as reported in that table, and D and trimming were inferred from the DNA itself. The sample table records some 83,000 clones; about 84% of these occur just once. Approximately 9% of the sample lies in the top ten.

The meaning of the sample's time point label: baseline before first vaccination. Samples from vaccinated people were obtained from the UK trials COV001 and COV002, which included a single-blind randomized controlled phase 2/3 trial of AZD1222 (ChAdOx1 nCoV-19) in healthy adults. For TCRbeta chain sequencing, PBMC samples were collected from trial participants at day 0 and at day 28 after the second dose. This specimen comes from a study of T cell responses to AZD1222 COVID-19 vaccine (dated by TCRdb to the early 2020s). Study-level background: AZD1222 recipients whose second dose came at about 4 weeks and those whose second dose came at about 12 weeks were combined into one group, since spike-specific TCR depth and breadth did not differ between the two schedules. TCR sequencing covered about 230 trial participants: 200 to 210 given two doses of AZD1222 and some 25 given two doses of MenACWY control vaccine. Trial participants were enrolled by age into subgroups of 18-55, 56-69 and 70-plus years, and about 150, 27 and 61 TCR-sequenced participants, respectively, were included in these subgroups.

After removal of 4 bases from V and 0 bases from J, the junction retains 12 bases not matched to a gene. The CDR3 starts with the cysteine, ends with the phenylalanine, and has 18 residues. Only the CDR3 part of the read is kept: 54 bases, read in frame from the first base. Via the germline V gene (reference sequence), CDR1 is GTSNPN and CDR2 SVGIG. Overall study results and their limits: Vaccine-associated CD4 TCRs spanned the whole spike protein, with dominant responses in regions 160-218 and 743-854. The 56-69-year group was small, and its depth increase did not reach significance, likely because of low power. After two AZD1222 doses, spike-specific TCR breadth and depth were significantly higher than at day 0 and than in MenACWY recipients. No day 14 peak-response samples were available, so repertoires were characterized only after the peak T cell response. Participants were mostly white British and included more females than males, and it was suggested by the authors that clonal diversity may have been underestimated. Epitopes outside the regions mutated in the B.1.351 and B.1.1.7 variants were reportedly recognized by nearly half of the unique spike-specific TCRs. Conclusions about previously exposed vaccinees were limited because only six or seven AZD1222 recipients were SARS-CoV-2 seropositive at baseline.

The sequences come from peripheral blood, collected on day 0 of AZD1222 vaccination. This sequence was found in an adult in good health. This sequence uses TRBV30 and TRBJ1-6; TRBD1 lines up with 7 middle nucleotides. The nucleotide sequence is given as TGTGCCTGGAAAGTGACAGGGCCTTTAAACTCCTATAATTCACCCCTCCACTTT. Its protein product is CAWKVTGPLNSYNSPLHF.